The rows below give T cell receptor beta chains drawn from one sample of a study of CD8 T cells in ankylosing spondylitis. TCRdb called the 5' RACE reads again in MiXCR, with one record for every CDR3 protein. The data contain tens of thousands of distinct CDR3 sequences, around 8.3% of them seen just once; the ten biggest clones take up over 25%. Sequenced: blood, either unsorted or a sorted T cell fraction (not recorded which). These receptor sequences come from a male donor with ankylosing spondylitis. Each CDR3 is given without its conserved first and last residue. Fields, in order: V gene, J gene, clone size, CDR3 protein. Some rows have no size entry. The others give once, few or many, or a class for an expanded clone.

>TRBV5-6|TRBJ1-5|many
ASSLENQPQH
>TRBV11-2|TRBJ2-7|many
ASEGPLVEQY
>TRBV7-7|TRBJ2-5|-
ASSLGPKLGETQY
>TRBV4-1|TRBJ1-6|-
ASSLIRDRDSPLH
>TRBV7-8|TRBJ2-1|few
ASSSRTSGSSYNEQF
>TRBV10-3|TRBJ2-1|many
AISGPGADTYNEQF
>TRBV5-1|TRBJ2-5|many
ASSLVGNHRGSPLETQY
>TRBV20-1|TRBJ2-2|-
SARDAADGGELF
>TRBV27|TRBJ2-1|many
ASSLRQSSYNEQF
>TRBV19|TRBJ2-3|many
ASSMTSTDTQY
>TRBV27|TRBJ1-2|many
ASSVRGDYGYT
>TRBV5-1|TRBJ2-5|-
ASSSSKGDGETQY
>TRBV20-1|TRBJ2-1|few
SARDLVTSGIEQF